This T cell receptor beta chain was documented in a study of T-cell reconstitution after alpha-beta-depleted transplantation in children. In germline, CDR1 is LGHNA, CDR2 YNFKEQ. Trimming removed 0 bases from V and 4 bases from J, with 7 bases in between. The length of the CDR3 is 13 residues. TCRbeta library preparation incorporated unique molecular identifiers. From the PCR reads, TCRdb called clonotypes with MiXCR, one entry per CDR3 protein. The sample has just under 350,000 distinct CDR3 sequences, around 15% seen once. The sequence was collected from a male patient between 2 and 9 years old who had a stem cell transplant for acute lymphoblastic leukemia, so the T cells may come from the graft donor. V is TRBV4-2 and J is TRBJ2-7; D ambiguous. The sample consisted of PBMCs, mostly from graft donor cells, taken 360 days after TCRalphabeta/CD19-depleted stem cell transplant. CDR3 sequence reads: CASSQDLRYEQYF. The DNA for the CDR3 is TGTGCCAGCAGCCAAGATCTGCGATACGAGCAGTACTTC.